This TCR beta chain was profiled in a study of blood T cell repertoires in COVID-19 (dated by TCRdb to about 2020). General notes on the study: Collaborator samples came from the United States, Italy and Spain and covered acute and convalescent phases of COVID-19. Subjects who had been exposed to COVID-19, were actively infected with it, or had recovered from it provided the deeply sampled blood TCRbeta repertoires that made up the dataset. Samples were obtained from the ongoing ImmuneRACE study (first 160 participants) and from 1,000 to 1,500 subjects provided by 6 global collaborators. Where available, HLA class I and class II types were obtained from metadata supplied by the sample provider rather than from assay-based typing. A de-identified subject ID, COVID-19 status, age in years and sex were almost always included in the sample metadata. The material from the prospective study consisted of cDNA or gDNA derived from T cells, B-cell-depleted T cells, or PBMCs. The repertoires were released in a freely available public database meant as a resource for research on the immune response to SARS-CoV-2. Study-wide conclusions, independent of this receptor: The quantity of clinical and demographic metadata differed by source and by participant and was supplied without curation.

Of note for this clone: There is no known antigen for this receptor. One base away there is no much larger clone; base qualities are not given.

Based on the germline V gene (reference sequence), the CDR1 and CDR2 sequences are SGHKS and YYEKEE. V and J are truncated by 7 bases and 4 bases respectively, leaving an intervening sequence of 13 bases. The CDR3 measures 13 amino acids from cysteine to phenylalanine. Only CDR3 DNA remains: 39 bases, in frame from the first base. Whole blood was collected in K2EDTA tubes by collaborating institutions according to the institutions' own protocols. For TCRbeta analysis, collaborators shipped samples in one of three forms: frozen whole blood, isolated PBMCs, or DNA extracted from either of those sample types. The immunoSEQ Assay, a bias-controlled multiplex PCR, was used to amplify TCRbeta CDR3 regions from genomic DNA. As for the authors' bioinformatics: The number of nucleated cells in each sample was estimated by amplification of reference gene primers within the assay. To quantify the absolute abundance of each unique TCRbeta CDR3 rearrangement, sequence reads were collapsed and filtered. For each sample, productive Simpson clonality was calculated as the square root of Simpson's diversity index across productive rearrangements. TCRdb took over this immuneACCESS table, retaining in-frame rearrangements with V and J assigned. Such tables are incomplete; in checked studies, under half of the missing clones stem from an unresolved V gene, and the remainder is unexplained. V and J calls and clone size are given by that table; D and trimming were obtained from the DNA. In all, the sample holds about 98,000 clones, and 81% of those were seen once. About 10% of the sample rests with the top ten.

The sequence derives from a woman older than 75 with acute or convalescent COVID-19. The V and J genes are TRBV5-5 and TRBJ2-3, with TRBD2 tentatively as D gene (5 bases match). The sample comprised peripheral blood. CDR3 loop: CASGLAAPDTQYF. The nucleotide sequence is TGTGCCAGCGGACTGGCGGCCCCAGATACGCAGTATTTT.